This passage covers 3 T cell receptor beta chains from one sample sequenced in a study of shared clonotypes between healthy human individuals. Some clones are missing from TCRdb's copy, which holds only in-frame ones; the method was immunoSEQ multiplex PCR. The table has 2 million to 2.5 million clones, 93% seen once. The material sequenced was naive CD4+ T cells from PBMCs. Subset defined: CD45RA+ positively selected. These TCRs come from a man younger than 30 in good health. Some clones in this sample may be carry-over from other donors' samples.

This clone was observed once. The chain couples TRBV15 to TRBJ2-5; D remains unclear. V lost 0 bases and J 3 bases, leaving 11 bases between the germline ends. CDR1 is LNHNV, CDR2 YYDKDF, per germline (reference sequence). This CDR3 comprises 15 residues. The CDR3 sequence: CATSRDPAAKETQYF. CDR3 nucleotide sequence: TGTGCCACCAGCAGAGATCCGGCAGCTAAAGAGACCCAGTACTTC.

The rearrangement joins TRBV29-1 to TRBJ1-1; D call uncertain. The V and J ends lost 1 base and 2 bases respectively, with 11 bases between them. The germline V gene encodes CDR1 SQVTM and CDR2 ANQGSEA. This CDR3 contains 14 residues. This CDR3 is CSVEGLKFNTEAFF. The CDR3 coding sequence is TGCAGCGTTGAAGGGTTAAAGTTTAACACTGAAGCTTTCTTT.

CDR3 coding DNA: TGTGCCAGCAGTGAGGAGCGGTTACAAGAGACCCAGTACTTC. Its protein is CASSEERLQETQYF. The chain combines TRBV2 with TRBJ2-5; a possible D gene is TRBD2 (5 bases). Germline V CDR1 and CDR2: SNHLY, FYNNEI. CDR3 length: 14 amino acids. V lost 3 bases to trimming and J lost 2 bases, with 10 bases between them.